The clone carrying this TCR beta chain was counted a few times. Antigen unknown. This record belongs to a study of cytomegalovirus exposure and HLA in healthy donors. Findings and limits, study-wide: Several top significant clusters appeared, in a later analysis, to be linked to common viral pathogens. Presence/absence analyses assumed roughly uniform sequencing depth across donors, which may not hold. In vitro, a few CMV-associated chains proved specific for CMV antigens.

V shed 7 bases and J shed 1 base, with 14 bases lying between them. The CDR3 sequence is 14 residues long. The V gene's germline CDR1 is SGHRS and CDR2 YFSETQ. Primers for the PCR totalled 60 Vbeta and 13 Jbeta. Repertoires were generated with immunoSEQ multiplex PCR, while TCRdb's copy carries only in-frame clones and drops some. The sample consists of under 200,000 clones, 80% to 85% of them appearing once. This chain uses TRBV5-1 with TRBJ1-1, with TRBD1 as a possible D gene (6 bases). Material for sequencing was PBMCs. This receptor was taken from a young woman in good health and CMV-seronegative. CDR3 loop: CASCSAGANTEAFF. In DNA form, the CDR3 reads TGCGCCAGCTGCTCGGCGGGGGCGAACACTGAAGCTTTCTTT.